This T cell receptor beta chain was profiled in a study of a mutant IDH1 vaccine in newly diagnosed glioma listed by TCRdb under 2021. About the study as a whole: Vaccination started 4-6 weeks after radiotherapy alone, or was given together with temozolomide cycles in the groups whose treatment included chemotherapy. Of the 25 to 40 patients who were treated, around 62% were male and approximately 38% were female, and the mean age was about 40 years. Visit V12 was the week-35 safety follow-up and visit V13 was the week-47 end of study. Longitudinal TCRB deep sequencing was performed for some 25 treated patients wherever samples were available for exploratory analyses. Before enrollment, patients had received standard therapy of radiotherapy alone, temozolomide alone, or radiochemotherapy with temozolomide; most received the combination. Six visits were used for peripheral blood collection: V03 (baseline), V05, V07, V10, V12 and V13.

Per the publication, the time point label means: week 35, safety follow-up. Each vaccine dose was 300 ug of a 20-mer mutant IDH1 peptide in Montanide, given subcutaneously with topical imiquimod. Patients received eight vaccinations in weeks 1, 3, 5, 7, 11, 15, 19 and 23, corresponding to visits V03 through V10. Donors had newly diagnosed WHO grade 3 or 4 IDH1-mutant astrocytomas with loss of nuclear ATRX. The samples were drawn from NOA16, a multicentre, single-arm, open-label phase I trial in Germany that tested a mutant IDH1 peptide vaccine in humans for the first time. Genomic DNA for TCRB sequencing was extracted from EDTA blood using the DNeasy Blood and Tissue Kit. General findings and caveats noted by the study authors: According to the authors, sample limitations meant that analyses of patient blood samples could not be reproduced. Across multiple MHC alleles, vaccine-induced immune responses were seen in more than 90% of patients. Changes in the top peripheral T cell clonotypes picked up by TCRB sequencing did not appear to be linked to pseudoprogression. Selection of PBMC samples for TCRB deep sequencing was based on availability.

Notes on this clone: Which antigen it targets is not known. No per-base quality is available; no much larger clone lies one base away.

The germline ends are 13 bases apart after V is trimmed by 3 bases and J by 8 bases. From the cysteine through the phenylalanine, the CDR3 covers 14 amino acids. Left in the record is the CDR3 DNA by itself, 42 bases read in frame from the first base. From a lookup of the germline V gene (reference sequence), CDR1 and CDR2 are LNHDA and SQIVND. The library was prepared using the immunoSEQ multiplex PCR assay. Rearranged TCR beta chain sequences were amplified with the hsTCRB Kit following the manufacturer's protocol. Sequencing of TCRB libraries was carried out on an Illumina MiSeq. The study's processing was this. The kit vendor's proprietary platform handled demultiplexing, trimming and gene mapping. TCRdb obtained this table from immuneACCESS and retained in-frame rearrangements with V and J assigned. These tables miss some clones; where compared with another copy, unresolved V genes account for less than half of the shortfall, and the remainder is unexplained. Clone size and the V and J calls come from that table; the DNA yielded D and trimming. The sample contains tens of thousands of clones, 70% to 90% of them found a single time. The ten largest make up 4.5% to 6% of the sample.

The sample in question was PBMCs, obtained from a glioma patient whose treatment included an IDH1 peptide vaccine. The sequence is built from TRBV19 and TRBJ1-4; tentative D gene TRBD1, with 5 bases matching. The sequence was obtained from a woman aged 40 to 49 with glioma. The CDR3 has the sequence CASSMRGGAEKLFF. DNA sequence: TGTGCCAGTAGTATGAGGGGAGGGGCCGAAAAACTGTTTTTT.